The TCR beta chain described here comes from a study of CXCR3-negative and CXCR3-positive naive CD8 T cells. General study results and limits: Memory cells showed distinct TRBV-TRBJ patterns, while the two naive subsets matched. TRB CDR3s of CXCR3-positive naive cells were more hydrophobic than those of CXCR3-negative naive cells. Both of the naive subsets showed about the same high diversity, but memory CD8+ cells had much less.

On this clonotype: Its antigen remains unidentified.

5' RACE that incorporated UMI labels was used to prepare the TRB cDNA libraries. TCRdb re-called the 5' RACE reads; one entry per CDR3 protein, DNA not given. The sample data list roughly 7,200 distinct CDR3 sequences. The CDR3 extends over 19 amino acids. Germline-derived CDR1 and CDR2 are MNHEY and SVGAGI. Sequenced input: naive CXCR3+ CD8+ T cells from blood. The subset was: CD45RO-CCR7+CD27+CD95- naive CD8+ T cells expressing CXCR3 (TNR3+). This TCR was recovered from a human donor in good health. Some clones in this sample may be carry-over from other donors' samples. The chain recombines TRBV6-5 with TRBJ2-7; as DNA is missing, the TRBD1 call by TCRdb cannot be tested. The CDR3 sequence is CASSYHSPRTGALSYEQYF.